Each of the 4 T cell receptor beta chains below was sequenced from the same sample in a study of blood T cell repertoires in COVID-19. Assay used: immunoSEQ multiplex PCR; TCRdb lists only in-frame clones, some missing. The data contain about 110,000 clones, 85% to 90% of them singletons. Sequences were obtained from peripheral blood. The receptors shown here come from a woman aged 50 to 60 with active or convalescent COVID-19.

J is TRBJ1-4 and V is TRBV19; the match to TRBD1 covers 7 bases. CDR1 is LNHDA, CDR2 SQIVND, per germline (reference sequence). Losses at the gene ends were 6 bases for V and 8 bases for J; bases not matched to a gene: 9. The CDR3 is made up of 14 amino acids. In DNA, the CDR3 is TGTGCCAGTAGCTCGACAGGGACGTGGGAAAAACTGTTTTTT. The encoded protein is CASSSTGTWEKLFF.

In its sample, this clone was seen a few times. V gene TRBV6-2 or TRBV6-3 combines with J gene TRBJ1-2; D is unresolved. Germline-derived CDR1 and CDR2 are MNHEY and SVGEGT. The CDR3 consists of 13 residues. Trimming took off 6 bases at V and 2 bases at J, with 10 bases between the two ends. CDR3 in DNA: TGTGCCAGCAGCTCGGGTGCGAACTATGGCTACACCTTC. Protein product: CASSSGANYGYTF.

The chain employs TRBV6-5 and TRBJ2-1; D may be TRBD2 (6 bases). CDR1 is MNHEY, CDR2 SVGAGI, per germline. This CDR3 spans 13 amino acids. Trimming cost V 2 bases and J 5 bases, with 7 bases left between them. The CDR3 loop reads CASSYGGNNEQFF. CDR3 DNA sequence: TGTGCCAGCAGTTACGGGGGGAACAATGAGCAGTTCTTC.

CDR3 in amino acids: CASSPTTSGSSETQYF. The CDR3 DNA is TGTGCCAGCAGCCCTACGACTAGCGGGAGCTCAGAGACCCAGTACTTC. The chain joins TRBV7-2 to TRBJ2-5; TRBD2 aligns across 12 bases. Per germline, CDR1 SGHTA and CDR2 FQGNSA. The CDR3 runs 16 residues. The J segment lost 4 bases and the V segment lost 5 bases, leaving 8 bases of the junction unmatched. The whole variable domain, filled in from reference TRBV7-2 and TRBJ2-5, reads GAGVSQSPSNKVTEKGKDVELRCDPISGHTALYWYRQSLGQGLEFLIYFQGNSAPDKSGLPSDRFSAERTGGSVSTLTIQRTQQEDSAVYLCASSPTTSGSSETQYFGPGTRLLVL.